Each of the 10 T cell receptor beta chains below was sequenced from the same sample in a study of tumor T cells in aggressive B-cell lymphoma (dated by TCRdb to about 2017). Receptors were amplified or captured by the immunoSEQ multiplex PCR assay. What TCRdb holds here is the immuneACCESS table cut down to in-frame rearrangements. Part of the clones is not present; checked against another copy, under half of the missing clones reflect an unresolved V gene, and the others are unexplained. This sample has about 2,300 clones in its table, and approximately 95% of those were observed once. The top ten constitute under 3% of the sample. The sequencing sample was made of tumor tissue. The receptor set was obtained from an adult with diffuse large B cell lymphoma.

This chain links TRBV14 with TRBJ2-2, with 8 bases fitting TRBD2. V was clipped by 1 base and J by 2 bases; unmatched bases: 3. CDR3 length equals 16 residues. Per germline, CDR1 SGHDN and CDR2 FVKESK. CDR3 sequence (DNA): TGTGCCAGCAGCCAAGTAGCGGGACACAACACCGGGGAGCTGTTTTTT. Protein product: CASSQVAGHNTGELFF.

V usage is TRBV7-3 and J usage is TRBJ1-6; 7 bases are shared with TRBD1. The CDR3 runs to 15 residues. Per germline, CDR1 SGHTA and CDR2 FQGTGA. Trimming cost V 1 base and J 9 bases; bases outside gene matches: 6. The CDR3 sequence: CASSLKQGGGSPLHF. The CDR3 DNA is TGTGCCAGCAGCTTAAAGCAGGGGGGCGGTTCACCCCTCCACTTT.

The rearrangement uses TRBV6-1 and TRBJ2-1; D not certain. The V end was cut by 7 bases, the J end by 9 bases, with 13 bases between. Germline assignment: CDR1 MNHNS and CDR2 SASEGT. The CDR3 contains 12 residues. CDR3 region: CASTPRQREQFF. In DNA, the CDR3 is TGTGCCAGCACCCCGAGGCAGCGTGAGCAGTTCTTC.

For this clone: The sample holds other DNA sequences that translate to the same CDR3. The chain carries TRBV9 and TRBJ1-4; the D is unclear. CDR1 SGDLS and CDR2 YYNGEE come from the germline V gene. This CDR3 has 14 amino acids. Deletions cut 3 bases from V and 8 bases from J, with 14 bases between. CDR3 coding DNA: TGTGCCAGCAGCGCCGAGGGTTCTCGAGAAAAACTGTTTTTT. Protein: CASSAEGSREKLFF.

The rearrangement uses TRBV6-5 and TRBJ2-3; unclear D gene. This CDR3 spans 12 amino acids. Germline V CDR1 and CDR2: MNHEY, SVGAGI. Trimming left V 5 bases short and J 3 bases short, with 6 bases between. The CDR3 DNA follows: TGTGCCAGCAGTGCTCAGACAGATACGCAGTATTTT. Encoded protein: CASSAQTDTQYF.

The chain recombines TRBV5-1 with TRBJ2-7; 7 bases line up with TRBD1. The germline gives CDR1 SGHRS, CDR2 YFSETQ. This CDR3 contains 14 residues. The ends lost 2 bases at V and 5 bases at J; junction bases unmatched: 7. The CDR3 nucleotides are TGCGCCAGCAGCTTCCGGGACAGTGTCGACGAGCAGTACTTC. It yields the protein CASSFRDSVDEQYF.

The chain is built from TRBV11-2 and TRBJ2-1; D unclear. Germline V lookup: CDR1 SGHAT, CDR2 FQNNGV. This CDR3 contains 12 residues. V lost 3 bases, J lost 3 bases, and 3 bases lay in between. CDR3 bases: TGTGCCAGCAGCTTTATCTACAATGAGCAGTTCTTC. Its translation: CASSFIYNEQFF.

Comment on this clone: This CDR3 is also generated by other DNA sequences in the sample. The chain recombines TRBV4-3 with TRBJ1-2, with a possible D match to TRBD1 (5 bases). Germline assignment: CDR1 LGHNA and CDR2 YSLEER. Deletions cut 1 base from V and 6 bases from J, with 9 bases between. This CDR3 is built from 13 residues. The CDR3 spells CASSQVGGDGYTF. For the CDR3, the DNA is TGCGCCAGCAGCCAAGTAGGAGGGGATGGCTACACCTTC.

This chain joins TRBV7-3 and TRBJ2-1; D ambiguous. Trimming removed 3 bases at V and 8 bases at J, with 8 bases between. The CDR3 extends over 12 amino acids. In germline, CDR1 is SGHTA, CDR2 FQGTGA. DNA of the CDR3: TGTGCCAGCAGCTTTGGAGTAGATGAGCAGTTCTTC. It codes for CASSFGVDEQFF.

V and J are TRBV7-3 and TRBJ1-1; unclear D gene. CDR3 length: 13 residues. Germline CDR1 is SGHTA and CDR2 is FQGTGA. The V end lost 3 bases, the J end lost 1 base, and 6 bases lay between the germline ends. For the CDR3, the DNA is TGTGCCAGCAGCTTGCCAGGGAACACTGAAGCTTTCTTT. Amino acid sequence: CASSLPGNTEAFF.